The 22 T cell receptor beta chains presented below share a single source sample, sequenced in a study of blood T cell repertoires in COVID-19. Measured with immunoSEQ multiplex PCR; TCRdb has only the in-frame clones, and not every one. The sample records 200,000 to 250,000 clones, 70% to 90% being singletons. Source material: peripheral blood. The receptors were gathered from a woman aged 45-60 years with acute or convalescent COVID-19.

The CDR3 protein is CASSESETQYF. CDR3 bases: TGTGCCAGCAGTGAATCGGAGACCCAGTACTTC. The rearrangement joins TRBV2 to TRBJ2-5; no reliable D call. The CDR3 is 11 amino acids. Germline-derived CDR1 and CDR2 are SNHLY and FYNNEI. The V and J ends lost 2 bases and 5 bases respectively, with 3 bases between them.

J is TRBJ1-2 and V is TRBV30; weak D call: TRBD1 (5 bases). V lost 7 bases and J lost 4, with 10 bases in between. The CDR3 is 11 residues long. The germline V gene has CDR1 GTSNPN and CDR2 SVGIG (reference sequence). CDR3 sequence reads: CAYTGAYGYTF. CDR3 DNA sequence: TGTGCCTATACAGGCGCCTATGGCTACACCTTC.

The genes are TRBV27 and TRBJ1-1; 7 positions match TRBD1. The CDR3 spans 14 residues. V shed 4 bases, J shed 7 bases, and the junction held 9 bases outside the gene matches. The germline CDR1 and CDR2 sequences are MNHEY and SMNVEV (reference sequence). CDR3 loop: CASSSRGTENEAFF. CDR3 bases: TGTGCCAGCAGTTCCCGGGGGACAGAGAATGAAGCTTTCTTT.

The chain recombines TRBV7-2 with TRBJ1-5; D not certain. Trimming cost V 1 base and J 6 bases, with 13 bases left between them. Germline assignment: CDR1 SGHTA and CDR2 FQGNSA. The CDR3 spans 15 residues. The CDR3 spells CASSLVRSLGQPQHF. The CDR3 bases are TGTGCCAGCAGCTTAGTAAGATCACTTGGTCAGCCCCAGCATTTT.

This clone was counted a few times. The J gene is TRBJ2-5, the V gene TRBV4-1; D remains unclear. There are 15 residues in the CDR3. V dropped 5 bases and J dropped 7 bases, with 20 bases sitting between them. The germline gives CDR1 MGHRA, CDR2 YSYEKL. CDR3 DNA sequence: TGCGCCAGCAGCTCAACCGGAGTCCGGGTCGGGACCCAGTACTTC. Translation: CASSSTGVRVGTQYF.

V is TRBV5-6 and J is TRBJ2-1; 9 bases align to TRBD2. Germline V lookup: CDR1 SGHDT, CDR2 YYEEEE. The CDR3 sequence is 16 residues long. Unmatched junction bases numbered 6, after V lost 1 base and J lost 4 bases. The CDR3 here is CASSLRSGSGYNEQFF. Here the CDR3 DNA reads TGTGCCAGCAGCTTGCGTAGCGGGAGTGGATACAATGAGCAGTTCTTC.

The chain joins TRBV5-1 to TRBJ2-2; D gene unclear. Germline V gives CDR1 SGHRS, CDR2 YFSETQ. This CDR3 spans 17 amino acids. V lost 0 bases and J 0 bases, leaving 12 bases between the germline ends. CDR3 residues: CASSLDRPTANTGELFF. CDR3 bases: TGCGCCAGCAGCTTGGACAGACCAACCGCGAACACCGGGGAGCTGTTTTTT.

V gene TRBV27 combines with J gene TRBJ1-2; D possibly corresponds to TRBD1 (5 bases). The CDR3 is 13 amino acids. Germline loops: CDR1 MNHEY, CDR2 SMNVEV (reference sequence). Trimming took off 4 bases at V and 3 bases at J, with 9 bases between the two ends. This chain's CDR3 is CASSWGRDYGYTF. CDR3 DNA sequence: TGTGCCAGCAGTTGGGGCAGGGACTATGGCTACACCTTC.

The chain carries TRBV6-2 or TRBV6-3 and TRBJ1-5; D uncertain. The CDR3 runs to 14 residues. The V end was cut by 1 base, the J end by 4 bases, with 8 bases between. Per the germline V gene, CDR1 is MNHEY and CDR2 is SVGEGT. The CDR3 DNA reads TGTGCCAGCAGTTACTTGCCGGTGAATCAGCCCCAGCATTTT. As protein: CASSYLPVNQPQHF.

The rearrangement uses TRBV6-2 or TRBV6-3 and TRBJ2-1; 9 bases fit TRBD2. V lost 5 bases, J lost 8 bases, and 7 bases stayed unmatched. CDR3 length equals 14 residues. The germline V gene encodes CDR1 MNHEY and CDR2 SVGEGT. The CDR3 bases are TGTGCCAGCAGTCTCGCGGGAGGGAGATATGAGCAGTTCTTC. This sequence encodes CASSLAGGRYEQFF.

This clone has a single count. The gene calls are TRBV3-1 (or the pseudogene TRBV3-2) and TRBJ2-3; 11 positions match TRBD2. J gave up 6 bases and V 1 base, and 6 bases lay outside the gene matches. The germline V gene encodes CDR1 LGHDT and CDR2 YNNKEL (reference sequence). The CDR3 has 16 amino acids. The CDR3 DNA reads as TGTGCCAGCAGCCAAGCTCCTAGCGGGGGGCCGGATACGCAGTATTTT. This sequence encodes CASSQAPSGGPDTQYF.

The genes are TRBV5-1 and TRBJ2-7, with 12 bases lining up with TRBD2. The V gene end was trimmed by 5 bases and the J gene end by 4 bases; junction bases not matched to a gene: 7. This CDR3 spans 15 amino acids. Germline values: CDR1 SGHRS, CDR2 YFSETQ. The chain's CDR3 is CASSSLAGGPYEQYF. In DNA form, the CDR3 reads TGCGCCAGCAGTTCACTAGCGGGGGGCCCTTACGAGCAGTACTTC.

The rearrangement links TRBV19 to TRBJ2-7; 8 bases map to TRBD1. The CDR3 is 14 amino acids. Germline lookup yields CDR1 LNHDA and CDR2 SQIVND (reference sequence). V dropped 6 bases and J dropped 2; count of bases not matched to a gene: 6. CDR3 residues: CASRKTGAPYEQYF. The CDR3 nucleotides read TGTGCCAGTAGAAAGACAGGGGCCCCCTACGAGCAGTACTTC.

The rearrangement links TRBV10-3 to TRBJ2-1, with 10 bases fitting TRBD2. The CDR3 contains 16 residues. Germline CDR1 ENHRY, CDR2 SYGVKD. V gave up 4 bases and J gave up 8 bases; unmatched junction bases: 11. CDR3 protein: CAISVPASGGGDEQFF. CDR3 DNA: TGTGCCATCAGTGTGCCGGCTAGCGGGGGAGGGGATGAGCAGTTCTTC.

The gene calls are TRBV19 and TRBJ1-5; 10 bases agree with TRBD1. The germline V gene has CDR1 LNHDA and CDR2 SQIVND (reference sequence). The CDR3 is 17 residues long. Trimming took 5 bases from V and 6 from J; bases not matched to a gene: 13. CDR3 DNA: TGTGCCAGTAGTGCCGGGACAGGGGATTTAGTGGGTCAGCCCCAGCATTTT. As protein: CASSAGTGDLVGQPQHF.

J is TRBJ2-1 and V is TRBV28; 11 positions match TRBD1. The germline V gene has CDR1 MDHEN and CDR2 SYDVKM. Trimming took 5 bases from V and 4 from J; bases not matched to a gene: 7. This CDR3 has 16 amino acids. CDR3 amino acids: CASSPPGQGGYNEQFF. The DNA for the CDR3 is TGTGCCAGCAGTCCACCGGGACAGGGGGGTTACAATGAGCAGTTCTTC.

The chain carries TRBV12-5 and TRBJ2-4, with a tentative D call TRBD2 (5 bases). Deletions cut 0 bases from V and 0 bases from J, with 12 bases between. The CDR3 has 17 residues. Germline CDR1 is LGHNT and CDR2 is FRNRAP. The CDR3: CASGLVLETLAKNIQYF. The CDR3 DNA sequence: TGTGCTAGTGGTTTGGTACTAGAGACTCTAGCCAAAAACATTCAGTACTTC.

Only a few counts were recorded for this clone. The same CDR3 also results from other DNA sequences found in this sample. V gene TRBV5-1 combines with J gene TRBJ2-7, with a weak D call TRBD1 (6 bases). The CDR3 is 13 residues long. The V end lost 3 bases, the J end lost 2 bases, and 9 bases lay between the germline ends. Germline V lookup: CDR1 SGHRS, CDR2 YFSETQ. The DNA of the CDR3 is TGCGCCAGCAGCTGGGACAAGGCCTACGAGCAGTACTTC. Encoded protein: CASSWDKAYEQYF.

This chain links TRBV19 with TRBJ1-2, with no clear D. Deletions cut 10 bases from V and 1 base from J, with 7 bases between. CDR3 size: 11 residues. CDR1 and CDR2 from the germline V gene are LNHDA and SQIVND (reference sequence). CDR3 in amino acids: CATSHNYGYTF. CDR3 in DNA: TGTGCCACCTCACATAACTATGGCTACACCTTC.

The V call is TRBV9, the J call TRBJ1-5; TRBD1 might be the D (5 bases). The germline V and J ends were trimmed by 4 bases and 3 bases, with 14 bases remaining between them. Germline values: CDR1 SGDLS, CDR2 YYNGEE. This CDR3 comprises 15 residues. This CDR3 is CASSPGGGINQPQHF. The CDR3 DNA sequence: TGTGCCAGCAGCCCCGGGGGAGGGATCAATCAGCCCCAGCATTTT.

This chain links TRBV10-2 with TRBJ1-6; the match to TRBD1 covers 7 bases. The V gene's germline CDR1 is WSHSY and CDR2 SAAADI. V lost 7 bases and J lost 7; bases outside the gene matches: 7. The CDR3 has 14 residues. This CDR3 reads CASTEPGQNSPLHF. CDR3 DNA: TGCGCCAGCACCGAACCGGGACAGAATTCACCCCTCCACTTT.

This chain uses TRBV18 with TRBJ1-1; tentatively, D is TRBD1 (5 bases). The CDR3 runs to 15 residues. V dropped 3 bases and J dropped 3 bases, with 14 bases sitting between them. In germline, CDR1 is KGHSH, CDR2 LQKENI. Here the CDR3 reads CASSPRGQGDTEAFF. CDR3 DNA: TGTGCCAGCTCACCTCGAGGCCAAGGGGACACTGAAGCTTTCTTT.